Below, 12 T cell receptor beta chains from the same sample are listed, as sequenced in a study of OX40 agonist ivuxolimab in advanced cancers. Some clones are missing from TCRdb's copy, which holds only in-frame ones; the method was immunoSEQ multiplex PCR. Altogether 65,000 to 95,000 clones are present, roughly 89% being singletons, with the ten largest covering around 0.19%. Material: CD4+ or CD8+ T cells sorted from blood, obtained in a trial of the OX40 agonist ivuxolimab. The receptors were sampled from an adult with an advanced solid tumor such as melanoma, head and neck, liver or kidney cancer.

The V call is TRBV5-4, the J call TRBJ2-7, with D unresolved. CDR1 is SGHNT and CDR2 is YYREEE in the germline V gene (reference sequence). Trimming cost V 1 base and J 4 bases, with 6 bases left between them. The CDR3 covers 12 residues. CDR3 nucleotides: TGTGCCAGCAGCTTGAAGGGTTACGAGCAGTACGTC. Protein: CASSLKGYEQYV.

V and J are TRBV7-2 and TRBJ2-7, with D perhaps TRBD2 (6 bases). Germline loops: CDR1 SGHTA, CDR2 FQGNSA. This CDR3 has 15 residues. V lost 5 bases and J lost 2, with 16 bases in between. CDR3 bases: TGTGCCAGCAGCCCCCAGACTAGATTAACCTACGAGCAGTACTTC. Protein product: CASSPQTRLTYEQYF. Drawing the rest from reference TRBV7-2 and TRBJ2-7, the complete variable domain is GAGVSQSPSNKVTEKGKDVELRCDPISGHTALYWYRQSLGQGLEFLIYFQGNSAPDKSGLPSDRFSAERTGGSVSTLTIQRTQQEDSAVYLCASSPQTRLTYEQYFGPGTRLTVT.

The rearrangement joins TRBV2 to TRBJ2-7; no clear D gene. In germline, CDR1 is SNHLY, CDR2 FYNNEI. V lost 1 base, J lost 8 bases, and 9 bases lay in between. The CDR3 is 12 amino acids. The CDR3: CASSEVGRKQYV. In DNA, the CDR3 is TGTGCCAGCAGTGAAGTTGGCAGGAAGCAGTACGTC.

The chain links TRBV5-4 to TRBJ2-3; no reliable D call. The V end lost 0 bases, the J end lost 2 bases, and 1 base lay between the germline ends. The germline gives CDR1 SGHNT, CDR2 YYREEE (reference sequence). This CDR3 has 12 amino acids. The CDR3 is CASSLDTDTQYF. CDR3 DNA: TGTGCCAGCAGCTTGGACACAGATACGCAGTATTTT.

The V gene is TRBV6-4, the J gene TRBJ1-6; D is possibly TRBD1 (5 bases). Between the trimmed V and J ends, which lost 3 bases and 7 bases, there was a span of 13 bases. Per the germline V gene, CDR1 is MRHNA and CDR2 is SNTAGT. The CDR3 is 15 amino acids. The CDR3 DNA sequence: TGTGCCAGCAGTGATAAAGGGGCAGGGAATTCACCCCTCCACTTT. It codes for CASSDKGAGNSPLHF.

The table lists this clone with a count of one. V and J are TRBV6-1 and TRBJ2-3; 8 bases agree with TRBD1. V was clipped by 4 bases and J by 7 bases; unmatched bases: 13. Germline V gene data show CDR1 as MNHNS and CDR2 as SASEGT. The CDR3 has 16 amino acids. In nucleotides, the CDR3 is TGTGCCAGCAGTGGACAGGGGACCCTCGTTGGGAATACGCAGTATTTT. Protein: CASSGQGTLVGNTQYF.

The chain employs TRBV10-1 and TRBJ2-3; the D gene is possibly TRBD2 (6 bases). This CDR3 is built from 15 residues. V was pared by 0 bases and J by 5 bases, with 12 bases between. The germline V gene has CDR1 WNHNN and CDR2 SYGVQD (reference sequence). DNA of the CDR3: TGCGCCAGCAGTGAGTCGAGACTAGACCTAGATACGCAGTATTTT. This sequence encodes CASSESRLDLDTQYF.

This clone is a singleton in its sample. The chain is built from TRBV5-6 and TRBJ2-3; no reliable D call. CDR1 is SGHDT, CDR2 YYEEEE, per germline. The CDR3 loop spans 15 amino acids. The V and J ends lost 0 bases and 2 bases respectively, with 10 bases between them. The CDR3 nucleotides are TGTGCCAGCAGCTTGGATTTGGGAATCACAGATACGCAGTATTTT. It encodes CASSLDLGITDTQYF.

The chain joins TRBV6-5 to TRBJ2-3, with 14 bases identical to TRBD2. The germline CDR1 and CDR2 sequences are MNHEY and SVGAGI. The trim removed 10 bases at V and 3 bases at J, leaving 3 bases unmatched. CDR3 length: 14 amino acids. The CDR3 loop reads CATGTSGRTDTQYF. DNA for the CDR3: TGTGCCACCGGGACTAGCGGGAGAACAGATACGCAGTATTTT.

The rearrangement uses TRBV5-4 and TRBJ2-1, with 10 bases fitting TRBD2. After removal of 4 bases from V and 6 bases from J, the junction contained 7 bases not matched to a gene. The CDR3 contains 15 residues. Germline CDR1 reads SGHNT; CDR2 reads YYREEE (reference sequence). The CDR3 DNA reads TGTGCCAGCAGCGACGGACTAGCGGCGCCCAATGAGCAGTTCTTC. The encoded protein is CASSDGLAAPNEQFF.

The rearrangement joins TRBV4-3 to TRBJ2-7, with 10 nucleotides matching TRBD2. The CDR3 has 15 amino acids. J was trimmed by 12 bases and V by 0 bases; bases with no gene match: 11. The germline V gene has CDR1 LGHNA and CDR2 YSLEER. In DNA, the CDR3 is TGCGCCAGCAGCCAAGAGGGGACTAGCGCGACACCCAGGTACTTC. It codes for CASSQEGTSATPRYF.

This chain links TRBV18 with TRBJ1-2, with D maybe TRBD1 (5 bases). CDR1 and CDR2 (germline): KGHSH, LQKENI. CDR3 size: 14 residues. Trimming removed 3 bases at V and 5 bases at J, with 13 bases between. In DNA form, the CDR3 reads TGTGCCAGCTCACCTTCGGACCAGGGATATGGCTACACCTTC. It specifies CASSPSDQGYGYTF.